This record concerns one TCR beta chain sequence. Using immunoSEQ multiplex PCR, the repertoire was profiled, and TCRdb retains in-frame clones only, with some absent. Altogether roughly 13,000 clones are present, approximately 92% being singletons, with the ten largest covering approximately 2.9%. V lost 2 bases, J lost 8 bases, and 12 bases lay in between. In germline, CDR1 is GTSNPN, CDR2 SVGIG (reference sequence). The CDR3 covers 12 residues. These data come from a study of blood T cell repertoires in COVID-19. The chain couples TRBV30 to TRBJ1-1, with D maybe TRBD1 (5 bases). What was sequenced was peripheral blood. The source of this sequence is a human donor in a cohort sampled during active COVID-19. The CDR3 nucleotides are TGTGCCTGGAGTACCAGACAGTACGAAGCTTTCTTT. Protein: CAWSTRQYEAFF.